Presented here are 20 T cell receptor beta chains from one specimen sequenced in a study of shared clonotypes between healthy human individuals. The repertoire was sequenced with immunoSEQ multiplex PCR; TCRdb's copy has only in-frame clones and lacks some. The sample yields millions of clones, approximately 95% seen once. Sequencing was carried out using naive CD4+ T cells from PBMCs. Stated subset: CD45RA+ positively selected. The source is a young man in good health. Some clones in this sample may be carry-over from other donors' samples.

A single count supports this clone. The CDR3 bases are TGCGCCAGCAGCCAAGGGCCGACAGGCGGCTCGCCCGAGCAGTACTTC. Translating it yields CASSQGPTGGSPEQYF. This chain connects TRBV4-1 to TRBJ2-7; D possibly corresponds to TRBD1 (6 bases). Germline V gene data show CDR1 as MGHRA and CDR2 as YSYEKL. This CDR3 spans 16 amino acids. V was cut by 1 base and J by 6 bases, with 19 bases left in between.

V is TRBV5-1 and J is TRBJ2-3; D is perhaps TRBD2 (6 bases). From germline, CDR1 is SGHRS and CDR2 YFSETQ. The germline V and J ends were trimmed by 2 bases and 2 bases, with 9 bases remaining between them. The CDR3 consists of 14 residues. The CDR3 protein is CASSFGGTTDTQYF. CDR3 coding DNA: TGCGCCAGCAGCTTTGGGGGGACCACAGATACGCAGTATTTT.

V gene TRBV7-6 combines with J gene TRBJ2-7, with 11 bases identical to TRBD1. CDR1 SGHVS and CDR2 FNYEAQ come from the germline V gene. There are 15 residues in the CDR3. Germline trimming cut 0 bases from V and 6 bases from J; bases unmatched to any gene: 4. In DNA form, the CDR3 reads TGTGCCAGCAGCTTAGCTGGGACAGGGGGTTCCGAGCAGTACTTC. Protein product: CASSLAGTGGSEQYF.

As regards this clone: Other DNA sequences in this specimen translate into the identical CDR3. This chain links TRBV2 with TRBJ2-2; possibly TRBD1 or TRBD2 for D (6 bases each). This CDR3 region has 14 residues. V dropped 4 bases and J dropped 5 bases, with 11 bases sitting between them. Germline V CDR1 and CDR2: SNHLY, FYNNEI. CDR3 nucleotide sequence: TGTGCCAGCAGTGTTTGGGGGGCGACCGGGGAGCTGTTTTTT. Its translation is CASSVWGATGELFF.

Turning to this clone: This sample includes further DNA sequences coding for the same CDR3. This chain links TRBV30 with TRBJ2-5; the D is unclear. Per germline, CDR1 GTSNPN and CDR2 SVGIG (reference sequence). The CDR3 totals 11 residues. The ends were cut back, 2 bases at V and 2 bases at J, with 3 bases in the middle. CDR3 sequence: CAWSRQETQYF. The CDR3 DNA reads as TGTGCCTGGAGTCGGCAAGAGACCCAGTACTTC.

V is TRBV5-1 and J is TRBJ1-4; the D gene is possibly TRBD1 (5 bases). The CDR3 sequence is 16 residues long. V lost 1 base to trimming and J lost 8 bases, with 18 bases between them. Looked up from germline, CDR1 is SGHRS and CDR2 is YFSETQ. The CDR3 region has the DNA TGCGCCAGCAGCTTGATGTGGGGCTCGTCAGGGGAAAAACTGTTTTTT. Its protein product is CASSLMWGSSGEKLFF.

The V and J genes are TRBV18 and TRBJ2-1; perhaps TRBD1 as D (6 bases). With 0 bases removed from V and 2 bases from J, the gap between germline ends came to 8 bases. The germline CDR1 and CDR2 sequences are KGHSH and LQKENI. This CDR3 is 15 amino acids long. This chain's CDR3 is CASSPPGQTYNEQFF. The DNA of the CDR3 is TGTGCCAGCTCACCACCCGGACAGACCTACAATGAGCAGTTCTTC.

The V call is TRBV5-1, the J call TRBJ2-7; D is perhaps TRBD2 (5 bases). The length of the CDR3 is 16 residues. The ends were cut back, 2 bases at V and 0 bases at J, with 15 bases in the middle. From germline, CDR1 is SGHRS and CDR2 YFSETQ. CDR3 DNA: TGCGCCAGCAGCTTAGGCCCCGGGCGGGCCTCCTACGAGCAGTACTTC. This codes for CASSLGPGRASYEQYF.

This chain links TRBV4-1 with TRBJ1-2; 9 nucleotides align to TRBD1. The junction had 8 bases not matched to a gene; V was cut back by 3 bases and J by 3 bases. This CDR3 region has 16 residues. Germline V lookup: CDR1 MGHRA, CDR2 YSYEKL. The CDR3 DNA reads as TGCGCCAGCAGCCAGATACTGACAGGGGGGGACTATGGCTACACCTTC. Protein sequence: CASSQILTGGDYGYTF.

The chain recombines TRBV30 with TRBJ1-5; weak D call: TRBD1 (5 bases). The CDR3 covers 14 residues. V gave up 2 bases and J gave up 4 bases, with 12 bases separating them. Per the germline V gene, CDR1 is GTSNPN and CDR2 is SVGIG (reference sequence). DNA for the CDR3: TGTGCCTGGAGTAAGTCTGGGGGAAATCAGCCCCAGCATTTT. Translating it yields CAWSKSGGNQPQHF.

This chain connects TRBV6-1 to TRBJ1-5; tentative D call: TRBD1 (5 bases). The V end was cut by 2 bases, the J end by 8 bases, with 10 bases between. Germline V gene lookup returns CDR1 MNHNS and CDR2 SASEGT. The CDR3 contains 13 residues. The CDR3 here is CASSEFGTEPQHF. The CDR3 region has the DNA TGTGCCAGCAGTGAATTTGGGACTGAGCCCCAGCATTTT.

The rearrangement joins TRBV6-1 to TRBJ2-7; D remains ambiguous. V was shortened by 6 bases and J by 7 bases, with 13 bases between the two germline ends. CDR1 and CDR2 (germline): MNHNS, SASEGT. The CDR3 is 12 residues long. The CDR3 bases are TGTGCCAGCAGCGACTTGTCCCCGGAGCAGTACTTC. It specifies CASSDLSPEQYF.

V gene TRBV7-2 combines with J gene TRBJ2-7; possible D gene TRBD2, 5 bases. Germline-derived CDR1 and CDR2 are SGHTA and FQGNSA. The ends were cut back, 2 bases at V and 6 bases at J, with 11 bases in the middle. CDR3 length: 13 residues. CDR3 loop: CASSLNSRGEQYF. The DNA of the CDR3 is TGTGCCAGCAGCTTAAACTCTCGGGGCGAGCAGTACTTC.

The chain joins TRBV4-1 to TRBJ2-7; D unresolved. Germline CDR1 and CDR2: MGHRA and YSYEKL. This CDR3 comprises 15 residues. The V end was cut by 3 bases, the J end by 2 bases, with 14 bases between. The CDR3 loop reads CASSHPPAGAYEQYF. CDR3 nucleotides: TGCGCCAGCAGCCACCCTCCAGCAGGAGCCTACGAGCAGTACTTC.

This rearrangement joins TRBV5-1 to TRBJ2-7, with a possible D match to TRBD2 (5 bases). V shed 4 bases and J shed 3 bases, with 14 bases lying between them. Germline V gene data show CDR1 as SGHRS and CDR2 as YFSETQ. The CDR3 covers 14 residues. CDR3 sequence reads: CASSPDGDGYEQYF. For the CDR3, the DNA is TGCGCCAGCAGCCCGGACGGGGATGGCTACGAGCAGTACTTC.

The chain carries TRBV6-1 and TRBJ1-5, with D hard to call. Trimming removed 4 bases from V and 11 bases from J, with 18 bases in between. This CDR3 is 14 amino acids long. The germline V gene encodes CDR1 MNHNS and CDR2 SASEGT. The CDR3 DNA is TGTGCCAGCAGTGCCCGGAGGATTGACTTTGCCCAGCATTTT. Protein product: CASSARRIDFAQHF.

The chain employs TRBV7-6 and TRBJ1-1; no reliable D call. CDR3 size: 14 residues. The ends were cut back, 4 bases at V and 0 bases at J, with 9 bases in the middle. The germline CDR1 and CDR2 sequences are SGHVS and FNYEAQ. The CDR3 is CASSSGFMNTEAFF. The CDR3 nucleotides read TGTGCCAGCAGCTCCGGATTTATGAACACTGAAGCTTTCTTT.

The CDR3 is CASSREGYGNYGYTF. CDR3 bases: TGCGCCAGCAGCCGGGAAGGGTACGGGAACTATGGCTACACCTTC. This chain uses TRBV4-1 with TRBJ1-2; D uncertain. The ends were cut back, 4 bases at V and 2 bases at J, with 14 bases in the middle. This CDR3 comprises 15 residues. Germline CDR1 and CDR2: MGHRA and YSYEKL.

The chain combines TRBV21-1 with TRBJ2-3; the listed D gene, TRBD2, was not tested against the DNA. TRBV21-1 is classified as a pseudogene. The CDR3 is 18 residues long. The DNA for the CDR3 is TGTGCCAGCAGCAAAGGCCGACTAGCGGGGTGTAGGACAGATACGCAGTATTTT. Amino acids: CASSKGRLAGCRTDTQYF.

With regard to this clone: Because the CDR3's place on the DNA is in doubt, the DNA is left out and the CDR3 is given as listed by TCRdb. The chain is built from TRBV19 and TRBJ2-5; TRBD1 is the table's D call, not checked against the DNA. CDR1 is LNHDA and CDR2 is SQIVND in the germline V gene (reference sequence). The CDR3 sequence runs 13 residues, both termini included. The CDR3 here is CASTSDRLETQYF.